The 27 T cell receptor beta chains presented below share a single source sample, sequenced in a study of blood T cell repertoires in COVID-19. Sequencing was performed with immunoSEQ multiplex PCR; in TCRdb, only in-frame clones are kept and a portion is missing. Altogether 300,000 or so clones are present, roughly 84% being singletons, with the ten largest covering more than 0.9%. The specimen was PBMCs or T cells enriched from blood (not recorded which). The receptors here all came from a woman aged 30 to 39 who had recovered from COVID-19.

V usage is TRBV6-5 and J usage is TRBJ2-7; 7 bases map to TRBD2. CDR3 length equals 15 residues. With V trimmed by 0 bases and J by 2 bases, 4 bases remained unmatched. Germline V gives CDR1 MNHEY, CDR2 SVGAGI. DNA of the CDR3: TGTGCCAGCAGTTACTCGAGCGGGGAACCCTACGAGCAGTACTTC. It is translated as CASSYSSGEPYEQYF.

This chain links TRBV28 with TRBJ2-1; 9 nucleotides line up with TRBD2. This CDR3 region has 11 residues. Germline values: CDR1 MDHEN, CDR2 SYDVKM. After removal of 5 bases from V and 15 bases from J, the junction contained 5 bases not matched to a gene. CDR3 nucleotide sequence: TGTGCCAGCAGTCGCGGGGGGGTGGCGTTCTTC. As protein: CASSRGGVAFF.

The V and J genes are TRBV6-1 and TRBJ1-1; D gene uncertain. The CDR3 contains 14 residues. CDR1 MNHNS and CDR2 SASEGT come from the germline V gene. The V end lost 3 bases, the J end lost 0 bases, and 8 bases lay between the germline ends. The CDR3 reads CASSDREMNTEAFF. As DNA, the CDR3 is TGTGCCAGCAGTGACCGGGAGATGAACACTGAAGCTTTCTTT.

The chain couples TRBV28 to TRBJ1-3; TRBD1 matches 9 bases. Germline CDR1 reads MDHEN; CDR2 reads SYDVKM. The CDR3 has 17 amino acids. Trimming removed 5 bases from V and 0 bases from J; junction bases left unmatched: 8. CDR3 amino acids: CASSPAPGQGSGNTIYF. CDR3 DNA sequence: TGTGCCAGCAGTCCCGCCCCGGGACAGGGCTCTGGAAACACCATATATTTT.

The V gene is TRBV6-5, the J gene TRBJ2-7, with D possibly being TRBD1 (6 bases). The germline V gene encodes CDR1 MNHEY and CDR2 SVGAGI. This CDR3 region has 11 residues. Between the trimmed V and J ends, which lost 6 bases and 12 bases, there was a span of 15 bases. CDR3 region: CASRDPGQTYF. CDR3 DNA sequence: TGTGCCAGCAGGGATCCGGGACAAACGTACTTC.

The CDR3 protein is CASSIRYSNQPQHF. In DNA form, the CDR3 reads TGTGCCAGTAGTATCAGGTATAGCAATCAGCCCCAGCATTTT. This chain joins TRBV19 and TRBJ1-5, with D unresolved. The CDR3 runs 14 residues. Germline loops: CDR1 LNHDA, CDR2 SQIVND (reference sequence). V was cut by 3 bases and J by 0 bases, with 6 bases left in between.

The J gene is TRBJ2-7, the V gene TRBV7-2; a possible D gene is TRBD1 (6 bases). Germline V gene data show CDR1 as SGHTA and CDR2 as FQGNSA. V lost 4 bases to trimming and J lost 3 bases, with 13 bases between them. This CDR3 region has 14 residues. CDR3: CASSSRDTIYEQYF. The CDR3 DNA follows: TGTGCCAGCAGCTCCCGGGACACAATCTACGAGCAGTACTTC.

This chain joins TRBV12-5 and TRBJ1-4; 9 positions match TRBD1. V lost 5 bases, J lost 8 bases, and 6 bases stayed unmatched. The CDR3 totals 14 residues. The germline CDR1 and CDR2 sequences are LGHNT and FRNRAP. The CDR3 loop is CASGTGQGPEKLFF. DNA for the CDR3: TGTGCTAGTGGTACAGGACAGGGGCCCGAAAAACTGTTTTTT.

The rearrangement links TRBV5-1 to TRBJ2-7; tentatively, D is TRBD1 (5 bases). The CDR3 runs 14 residues. Looked up from germline, CDR1 is SGHRS and CDR2 is YFSETQ. V dropped 1 base and J dropped 8 bases, with 16 bases sitting between them. The CDR3 sequence: CASSLSRGSEKQYF. DNA of the CDR3: TGCGCCAGCAGCTTGTCTAGGGGATCGGAGAAGCAGTACTTC.

The chain links TRBV4-3 to TRBJ1-2; tentative D call: TRBD1 (5 bases). The V end was cut by 0 bases, the J end by 3 bases, with 8 bases between. This CDR3 is 14 amino acids long. The germline gives CDR1 LGHNA, CDR2 YSLEER. The CDR3 sequence: CASSQDQGHYGYTF. CDR3 bases: TGCGCCAGCAGCCAAGACCAGGGTCACTATGGCTACACCTTC.

The sample holds one count of this clone. The CDR3 is CASSGTGGRETQYF. CDR3 bases: TGTGCCAGCAGTGGGACAGGGGGAAGAGAGACCCAGTACTTC. V gene TRBV2 combines with J gene TRBJ2-5; 10 bases map to TRBD1. Trimming took 4 bases from V and 4 from J; bases not matched to a gene: 3. The CDR3 has 14 amino acids. The V gene's germline CDR1 is SNHLY and CDR2 FYNNEI.

This chain uses TRBV28 with TRBJ2-7, with 9 nucleotides matching TRBD2. In germline, CDR1 is MDHEN, CDR2 SYDVKM. V trimming: 2 bases; J trimming: 5 bases; junction bases outside the gene matches: 10. The length of the CDR3 is 16 residues. CDR3 loop: CASSLSLAGPRDEQYF. In DNA form, the CDR3 reads TGTGCCAGCAGTTTAAGTCTAGCGGGGCCGAGGGACGAGCAGTACTTC. Together with reference TRBV28 and TRBJ2-7, the CDR3 gives the full variable domain: DVKVTQSSRYLVKRTGEKVFLECVQDMDHENMFWYRQDPGLGLRLIYFSYDVKMKEKGDIPEGYSVSREKKERFSLILESASTNQTSMYLCASSLSLAGPRDEQYFGPGTRLTVT.

The chain has TRBV6-5 and TRBJ2-7; D is ambiguous. CDR3 length: 14 amino acids. Trimming pared 6 bases from V and 3 bases from J, leaving 15 bases between. Germline V gene lookup returns CDR1 MNHEY and CDR2 SVGAGI. The CDR3 nucleotides read TGTGCCAGCAGGAGACCGGGTCTCTACTACGAGCAGTACTTC. Translation gives CASRRPGLYYEQYF.

This chain connects TRBV6-6 to TRBJ2-1, with 7 bases identical to TRBD1. In germline, CDR1 is MNHNY, CDR2 SVGAGI (reference sequence). With 5 bases clipped from V and 0 bases from J, the junction kept 13 bases outside the gene matches. There are 18 residues in the CDR3. DNA of the CDR3: TGTGCCAGCAGTCCGTCAACCCGGACAGGAACCTCCTACAATGAGCAGTTCTTC. Its translation: CASSPSTRTGTSYNEQFF.

The chain carries TRBV13 and TRBJ1-1, with 9 bases aligning to TRBD1. CDR1 is PRHDT and CDR2 is FYEKMQ in the germline V gene (reference sequence). The J segment lost 6 bases and the V segment lost 5 bases, leaving 10 bases of the junction unmatched. The CDR3 loop spans 15 amino acids. CDR3: CASSAPTGGRAEAFF. DNA for the CDR3: TGTGCCAGCAGCGCCCCGACAGGGGGGAGGGCTGAAGCTTTCTTT.

This clone was observed once. V usage is TRBV7-8 and J usage is TRBJ2-1; 11 bases match TRBD2. The CDR3 runs to 16 residues. Germline loops: CDR1 SGHVS, CDR2 FQNEAQ. After removal of 3 bases from V and 3 bases from J, the junction contained 4 bases not matched to a gene. CDR3: CASSFPGTSGYNEQFF. The DNA of the CDR3 is TGTGCCAGCAGCTTTCCCGGGACTAGCGGCTACAATGAGCAGTTCTTC.

The chain carries TRBV3-1 (or the pseudogene TRBV3-2) and TRBJ1-4, with 9 bases aligning to TRBD1. CDR1 and CDR2 (germline): LGHDT, YNNKEL (reference sequence). The CDR3 has 14 residues. V lost 4 bases to trimming and J lost 5 bases; unmatched junction nucleotides: 2. CDR3 coding DNA: TGTGCCAGCAGCCCCGGGACAGGGAATGAAAAACTGTTTTTT. As protein: CASSPGTGNEKLFF.

This clone was detected only a few times. The gene calls are TRBV6-5 and TRBJ1-2, with TRBD1 matching over 7 bases. V lost 7 bases and J lost 3; bases outside the gene matches: 11. This CDR3 is 15 amino acids long. CDR1 is MNHEY and CDR2 is SVGAGI in the germline V gene. CDR3 DNA sequence: TGTGCCAGCATCTTGTCGGAGGGGGCTGACTATGGCTACACCTTC. Protein: CASILSEGADYGYTF.

A remark on this clone: Additional DNA sequences in this sample encode the identical CDR3. The chain joins TRBV5-1 to TRBJ2-5; weak D call: TRBD1 (5 bases). Germline CDR1 SGHRS, CDR2 YFSETQ. The CDR3 sequence is 13 residues long. Trimming shortened V by 0 bases and J by 4 bases, and 7 bases separated the two germline ends. CDR3 loop: CASSLGQGETQYF. CDR3 coding DNA: TGCGCCAGCAGCTTGGGCCAGGGAGAGACCCAGTACTTC.

The CDR3 here is CASSKNQVSYEQYF. Written as DNA, the CDR3 is TGTGCCAGCAGTAAAAACCAGGTTTCCTACGAGCAGTACTTC. The J gene is TRBJ2-7, the V gene TRBV5-6; D unresolved. The CDR3 loop spans 14 amino acids. Germline V gives CDR1 SGHDT, CDR2 YYEEEE. V was pared by 5 bases and J by 1 base, with 13 bases between.

The rearrangement joins TRBV5-6 to TRBJ2-1, with 8 bases fitting TRBD1. The CDR3 loop spans 16 amino acids. Germline CDR1 is SGHDT and CDR2 is YYEEEE. V was clipped by 4 bases and J by 3 bases; unmatched bases: 9. The CDR3 here is CASSQMDRELYNEQFF. The CDR3, as DNA: TGTGCCAGCAGCCAAATGGACAGGGAGCTCTACAATGAGCAGTTCTTC.

The CDR3, as DNA: TGTGCCACCCAAGTAGCGGGGGGCGGGACAGATACGCAGTATTTT. It is translated as CATQVAGGGTDTQYF. V usage is TRBV10-3 and J usage is TRBJ2-3, with 10 bases matching TRBD2. CDR1 and CDR2 from the germline V gene are ENHRY and SYGVKD. The CDR3 length is 15 residues. V lost 10 bases, J lost 3 bases, and 10 bases stayed unmatched.

This chain links TRBV5-4 with TRBJ1-1, with 12 bases matching TRBD1. V shed 0 bases, J shed 5 bases, and the junction held 2 bases outside the gene matches. CDR1 and CDR2 (germline): SGHNT, YYREEE (reference sequence). The length of the CDR3 is 15 residues. DNA of the CDR3: TGTGCCAGCAGCTTGGGGGACAGGGGGCGAACTGAAGCTTTCTTT. It translates to CASSLGDRGRTEAFF.

This chain connects TRBV30 to TRBJ1-2, with 8 positions matching TRBD1. The CDR3 loop spans 15 amino acids. The germline V gene encodes CDR1 GTSNPN and CDR2 SVGIG (reference sequence). V was clipped by 3 bases and J by 4 bases; unmatched bases: 10. CDR3 loop: CAWRGGRGLGYGYTF. DNA for the CDR3: TGTGCCTGGAGGGGCGGCAGGGGGCTTGGCTATGGCTACACCTTC.

The J gene is TRBJ2-1, the V gene TRBV27; 10 nucleotides agree with TRBD1. V was pared by 7 bases and J by 3 bases, with 6 bases of the junction left unmatched. CDR1 is MNHEY and CDR2 is SMNVEV in the germline V gene (reference sequence). CDR3 length: 15 amino acids. CDR3 DNA: TGTGCCAGCAACGTAGGACAGGGGGTCTACAATGAGCAGTTCTTC. Encoded protein: CASNVGQGVYNEQFF.

The chain joins TRBV4-3 to TRBJ2-5, with 11 bases aligning to TRBD2. CDR3 size: 13 residues. Germline CDR1 and CDR2: LGHNA and YSLEER. Trimming took 4 bases from V and 5 from J; bases not matched to a gene: 0. CDR3 amino acids: CASSRLAGETQYF. The CDR3 DNA reads as TGCGCCAGCAGCCGACTAGCGGGGGAGACCCAGTACTTC.

The rearrangement links TRBV5-6 to TRBJ1-5, with D unresolved. In germline, CDR1 is SGHDT, CDR2 YYEEEE. Trimming removed 1 base from V and 4 bases from J, with 9 bases in between. This CDR3 has 14 residues. The CDR3 DNA reads TGTGCCAGCAGCTTGTGGCCTCCTAATCAGCCCCAGCATTTT. It encodes CASSLWPPNQPQHF.